This paragraph covers one T cell receptor (beta chain) sequence. Its target is unknown. Alongside a J-beta primer mix, a sample-barcoded 5' primer served in a second PCR lasting roughly 6 to 11 cycles. The authors tagged each cDNA molecule using a template-switch adaptor with 12 random nucleotides. TCRdb analysed the 5' RACE reads with MiXCR anew, one entry per CDR3 protein. The sample includes 1.5 million to 2 million distinct CDR3 sequences, about 39% of them seen just once. Researchers collected about 9.7 milliliters of peripheral blood from every single donor. Every sample had a minimum of 6.5 million PBMCs isolated. This CDR3 spans 14 amino acids. V shed 2 bases and J shed 2 bases, with 10 bases lying between them. Germline CDR1 and CDR2: MDHEN and SYDVKM. The sample originates from a study of blood T cells in healthy people across ages. Whole-study results and caveats: Considered underestimates were the diversity estimates obtained from one million T cells.

The sequenced sample was blood. The rearrangement joins TRBV28 to TRBJ2-7, with no clear D. The origin of this receptor is a human donor in good health. The CDR3 is CASSLAHRPYEQYF. As DNA, the CDR3 is TGTGCCAGCAGTTTAGCCCACAGACCCTACGAGCAGTACTTC.